The 5 T cell receptor beta chains below come from one sample, sequenced in a study of T cells in Graves' hyperthyroidism and ophthalmopathy. Researchers took RNA transcripts and amplified the TCR beta CDR3 regions from them. Initially, a first-round RT-PCR of the TCR CDR3 employed the HTBI primer set. TCRdb independently ran MiXCR on the multiplex PCR reads; one entry per CDR3 protein. The sample records a few hundred thousand distinct CDR3 sequences, approximately 15% being singletons. The sample comprised blood. Receptors originate from a woman aged 25 to 39 with Graves' hyperthyroidism that later progressed to Graves' ophthalmopathy.

This clonotype was counted only a few times. J is TRBJ2-3 and V is TRBV7-6, with D unresolved. The CDR3 has 14 residues. CDR1 SGHVS and CDR2 FNYEAQ come from the germline V gene. Trimming cost V 2 bases and J 4 bases, with 10 bases left between them. In DNA form, the CDR3 reads TGTGCCAGCAGCTTACGTGATCCTCCAGATACGCAGTATTTT. As protein: CASSLRDPPDTQYF.

This clonotype occurred many times. The chain links TRBV28 to TRBJ2-3; 10 positions agree with TRBD1. The germline V gene encodes CDR1 MDHEN and CDR2 SYDVKM. V trimming: 5 bases; J trimming: 7 bases; junction bases outside the gene matches: 6. The CDR3 is 14 residues long. CDR3 sequence reads: CASSPGTGVHTQYF. CDR3 nucleotide sequence: TGTGCCAGCAGTCCCGGGACAGGGGTCCATACGCAGTATTTT.

This clonotype was recorded many times. J is TRBJ1-5 and V is TRBV20-1; TRBD1 aligns across 7 bases. This CDR3 has 12 amino acids. Germline V gene sequence: CDR1 DFQATT, CDR2 SNEGSKA (reference sequence). V gave up 7 bases and J gave up 7 bases; unmatched junction bases: 7. CDR3: CSGKTGSQPQHF. Here the CDR3 DNA reads TGCAGTGGAAAGACAGGGAGCCAGCCCCAGCATTTT.

In its sample, this clonotype was seen a few times. The chain employs TRBV4-1 and TRBJ2-7, with D unresolved. Trimming stripped 0 bases from V and 7 bases from J, with 7 bases between. In germline, CDR1 is MGHRA, CDR2 YSYEKL. This CDR3 has 12 residues. The chain's CDR3 is CASSQDLREQYF. CDR3 DNA: TGCGCCAGCAGCCAAGATCTGAGGGAGCAGTACTTC.

This sequence joins TRBV4-1 and TRBJ2-7, with 11 positions matching TRBD2. The CDR3 sequence is 19 residues long. Germline-derived CDR1 and CDR2 are MGHRA and YSYEKL. The J segment lost 1 base and the V segment lost 0 bases, leaving 11 bases of the junction unmatched. This CDR3 reads CASSQEGLTSGGPSYEQYF. In nucleotides, the CDR3 is TGCGCCAGCAGCCAAGAGGGACTAACTAGCGGGGGCCCGTCCTACGAGCAGTACTTC.